This TCR beta chain derives from a study of cytomegalovirus exposure and HLA in healthy donors. General study results and limits: Earlier results showed most TCR beta V segments being productive about 90% or about 30% of the time. In a later analysis, across HLA loci, associated TCR counts were highest for DRB1, lowest for HLA-C. The study labeled about 160 TCR beta chains cytomegalovirus-associated.

Nominal health characterized the donors when sampled, though unrecorded immune exposures were likely. On this clone: What it binds is not known.

Germline lookup yields CDR1 MGHRA and CDR2 YSYEKL. V was clipped by 0 bases and J by 2 bases, with 14 bases between them. The CDR3 spans 17 residues. Primers included in the PCR were 60 Vbeta and 13 Jbeta primers. Here immunoSEQ multiplex PCR was the method, and the copy in TCRdb shows in-frame clones only, minus some. The table has about 100,000 clones, roughly 72% seen once. Sequencing was done on a sample of PBMCs. This sequence joins TRBV4-1 and TRBJ2-4; D is unresolved. This receptor was taken from a man under 40 in good health and CMV-seronegative. The CDR3 spells CASSQDEEVFTKNIQYF. The CDR3 coding sequence is TGCGCCAGCAGCCAAGACGAAGAGGTCTTCACCAAAAACATTCAGTACTTC.